The clone carrying this TCR beta chain was seen only a few times. The target antigen is unknown. At one end the junction does not follow the germline gene, possibly because of a read error. Thyroid surgery was performed in patients who had received no treatment beforehand. TCRdb reanalyzed the PCR reads with MiXCR. The repertoire holds 11,000 to 15,000 clones, with roughly 27% as singletons. CDR3 length: 15 residues. Germline CDR1 reads SGHRS; CDR2 reads YFSETQ. This entry is derived from a study of metastatic and nonmetastatic thyroid tumors. Study summary: Samples came from malignant and benign thyroid patients, and repertoires were compared across blood and tumor or nodule tissue. Study-level findings and limits: A significant increase in TCR beta diversity was reportedly seen in malignant thyroid tumors relative to benign nodules, in blood and tumor.

The J gene is TRBJ2-7, the V gene TRBV5-1, with D unclear. The receptor's source is a female donor with papillary thyroid cancer or a benign thyroid nodule (not recorded which). Some clones in this sample may be carry-over from other donors' samples. The material sequenced was tumor tissue. The CDR3 spells CASILIISWSYEQYF. DNA for the CDR3: TGCGCCAGCATCTTGATTATAAGTTGGTCCTACGAGCAGTACTTC.